This T cell receptor beta chain stems from a study of blood T cell repertoires in COVID-19. Overall study context: The analysed material was cDNA or gDNA that came from T cells, B-cell-depleted T cells, or PBMCs.

Germline CDR1 SGHDT, CDR2 YYEEEE. With 5 bases clipped from V and 6 bases from J, the junction kept 5 bases outside the gene matches. The CDR3 extends over 13 amino acids. The authors' processing: It was from reference gene primer amplification that nucleated cell counts were estimated. TCRdb's table, derived via immunoSEQ multiplex PCR, lists solely in-frame clones and lacks some. V, J and clone size were drawn from that table, and D and trimming were deduced from the DNA. The table includes around 190,000 clones, roughly 83% detected once. The source is a woman between 25 and 40 years old who had recovered from COVID-19. The specimen sequenced was PBMCs or T cells enriched from blood (not recorded which). V is TRBV5-6 and J is TRBJ1-2; TRBD1 agrees at 9 bases. CDR3 DNA: TGTGCCAGCAGGCTAGGACAGGGGCATGGCTACACCTTC. It encodes CASRLGQGHGYTF.